One and the same sample provided the 19 T cell receptor beta chains below, sequenced in a study of vaccination and CD4 T cells after COVID-19. The treatment denotes: roughly 11-day PBMC culture with coronavirus spike peptide pools or control peptides (ViraFEST assay). The antigens these receptors bind are not known. The Oncomine TCR Beta short-read assay sequenced DNA from cultured CD4+ T cells. TCRdb used MiXCR to reprocess the PCR reads, holding one entry per CDR3 protein. Among 3,200 or so distinct CDR3 sequences listed, approximately 81% were seen once. Sequenced: CD4+ T cells from blood, cultured in vitro. These receptors all stem from a human donor who had recovered from COVID-19.

The rearrangement links TRBV20-1 to TRBJ2-7, with TRBD2 matching over 10 bases. CDR3 length: 13 amino acids. CDR1 and CDR2 from the germline V gene are DFQATT and SNEGSKA (reference sequence). V shed 6 bases, J shed 4 bases, and the junction held 6 bases outside the gene matches. DNA for the CDR3: TGCAGTGCCACAAGCGGGGGGGTTTACGAGCAGTACTTC. Protein product: CSATSGGVYEQYF.

The chain combines TRBV6-5 with TRBJ1-1, with D hard to call. The CDR3 is made up of 14 amino acids. Per germline, CDR1 MNHEY and CDR2 SVGAGI. V was pared by 6 bases and J by 1 base, with 12 bases between. The CDR3 loop is CASSYGWANTEAFF. The CDR3 DNA is TGTGCCAGCAGCTACGGCTGGGCGAACACTGAAGCTTTCTTT.

The rearrangement links TRBV6-1 to TRBJ2-3; TRBD1 aligns across 8 bases. V lost 6 bases to trimming and J lost 0 bases; unmatched junction nucleotides: 5. The germline V gene encodes CDR1 MNHNS and CDR2 SASEGT. The CDR3 totals 15 residues. CDR3 residues: CASRKQGVSTDTQYF. The CDR3, as DNA: TGTGCCAGCAGGAAACAGGGGGTTAGCACAGATACGCAGTATTTT.

V usage is TRBV15 and J usage is TRBJ2-7; 10 bases fit TRBD1. CDR3 length: 15 residues. The trim removed 3 bases at V and 2 bases at J, leaving 4 bases unmatched. The germline gives CDR1 LNHNV, CDR2 YYDKDF (reference sequence). CDR3 coding DNA: TGTGCCACCAGCAGGAAGGGGACAGGGGCCTACGAGCAGTACTTC. It encodes CATSRKGTGAYEQYF.

The V call is TRBV19, the J call TRBJ1-5, with D possibly TRBD1 on 5 matching bases. CDR1 is LNHDA and CDR2 is SQIVND in the germline V gene (reference sequence). Between the trimmed V and J ends, which lost 3 bases and 2 bases, there was a span of 11 bases. The CDR3 has 15 residues. The CDR3 nucleotides read TGTGCCAGTAGTATCATTGGGGGGGGCAATCAGCCCCAGCATTTT. Residues: CASSIIGGGNQPQHF. The full variable domain, its missing parts supplied by reference TRBV19 and TRBJ1-5, is DGGITQSPKYLFRKEGQNVTLSCEQNLNHDAMYWYRQDPGQGLRLIYYSQIVNDFQKGDIAEGYSVSREKKESFPLTVTSAQKNPTAFYLCASSIIGGGNQPQHFGDGTRLSIL.

This chain uses TRBV6-1 with TRBJ1-2, with TRBD1 matching 7 bases. J lost 4 bases, V lost 7 bases, and 6 bases had no gene match. The CDR3 is 13 amino acids. The germline CDR1 and CDR2 sequences are MNHNS and SASEGT. CDR3: CASTPTGFYGYTF. Written as DNA, the CDR3 is TGTGCCAGCACCCCGACAGGGTTCTATGGCTACACCTTC.

The chain carries TRBV12-3 or TRBV12-4 and TRBJ1-2, with TRBD1 matching over 7 bases. The V gene end was trimmed by 0 bases and the J gene end by 4 bases; junction bases not matched to a gene: 5. This CDR3 has 15 amino acids. This CDR3 reads CASSLARGQSYGYTF. In DNA form, the CDR3 reads TGTGCCAGCAGTTTAGCTAGGGGACAGAGCTATGGCTACACCTTC.

This clonotype appeared a few times. The V and J genes are TRBV7-6 and TRBJ2-2; 11 nucleotides match TRBD1. V lost 0 bases to trimming and J lost 6 bases; unmatched junction nucleotides: 3. Germline assignment: CDR1 SGHVS and CDR2 FNYEAQ. This CDR3 is built from 16 residues. The CDR3 loop reads CASSLAAGQGAGELFF. CDR3 nucleotide sequence: TGTGCCAGCAGCTTAGCGGCGGGACAGGGGGCCGGGGAGCTGTTTTTT.

J is TRBJ1-4 and V is TRBV7-9; possibly TRBD1 for D (5 bases). The CDR3 contains 17 residues. V was shortened by 2 bases and J by 5 bases, with 18 bases between the two germline ends. Germline loops: CDR1 SEHNR, CDR2 FQNEAQ (reference sequence). The CDR3, as DNA: TGTGCCAGCAGCTTATCTCGTTTTCAGGGTCTAAATGAAAAACTGTTTTTT. Protein: CASSLSRFQGLNEKLFF.

This chain uses TRBV6-1 with TRBJ1-2; no definite D call. The CDR3 loop spans 12 amino acids. V lost 6 bases to trimming and J lost 6 bases, with 11 bases between them. The V gene's germline CDR1 is MNHNS and CDR2 SASEGT. CDR3 region: CASRPRFDGYTF. As DNA, the CDR3 is TGTGCCAGCAGGCCAAGGTTCGATGGCTACACCTTC.

CDR3 amino acids: CASSKGIYSNQPQHF. For the CDR3, the DNA is TGTGCCAGCAGCAAAGGGATCTATAGCAATCAGCCCCAGCATTTT. V is TRBV7-2 and J is TRBJ1-5; D unresolved. CDR1 is SGHTA, CDR2 FQGNSA, per germline. CDR3 length equals 15 residues. Trimming stripped 5 bases from V and 0 bases from J, with 11 bases between. The full variable domain, with the rest looked up from reference TRBV7-2 and TRBJ1-5, is GAGVSQSPSNKVTEKGKDVELRCDPISGHTALYWYRQSLGQGLEFLIYFQGNSAPDKSGLPSDRFSAERTGGSVSTLTIQRTQQEDSAVYLCASSKGIYSNQPQHFGDGTRLSIL.

This rearrangement joins TRBV19 to TRBJ2-4, with D unresolved. CDR3 length: 16 residues. Germline loops: CDR1 LNHDA, CDR2 SQIVND (reference sequence). V lost 3 bases to trimming and J lost 8 bases, with 20 bases between them. The CDR3 bases are TGTGCCAGTAGTATGAGTGGGCAGTTCCAAAGATACATTCAGTACTTC. Its protein is CASSMSGQFQRYIQYF.

CDR3 region: CASSLLQGGTYEQYF. For the CDR3, the DNA is TGTGCCAGCAGTTTATTACAGGGGGGTACCTACGAGCAGTACTTC. The genes are TRBV27 and TRBJ2-7; 8 bases fit TRBD1. The CDR3 length is 15 residues. Germline V gene lookup returns CDR1 MNHEY and CDR2 SMNVEV (reference sequence). Germline trimming cut 1 base from V and 2 bases from J; bases unmatched to any gene: 4.

This clonotype showed up just a few times. The chain is built from TRBV4-1 and TRBJ1-5, with TRBD1 as a possible D gene (5 bases). The germline V gene has CDR1 MGHRA and CDR2 YSYEKL. The CDR3 has 17 amino acids. The V end was cut by 4 bases, the J end by 0 bases, with 16 bases between. CDR3 protein: CASSLGVGRDSNQPQHF. Here the CDR3 DNA reads TGCGCCAGCAGCCTTGGGGTGGGCAGGGATAGCAATCAGCCCCAGCATTTT.

The chain has TRBV10-3 and TRBJ1-1; D is unclear. The CDR3 covers 12 residues. V dropped 3 bases and J dropped 6 bases, with 8 bases sitting between them. The V gene's germline CDR1 is ENHRY and CDR2 SYGVKD. CDR3 sequence: CAISDPGPEAFF. CDR3 nucleotides: TGTGCCATCAGTGACCCCGGTCCTGAAGCTTTCTTT.

This rearrangement joins TRBV10-3 to TRBJ1-6; the D gene is possibly TRBD1 (6 bases). Looked up from germline, CDR1 is ENHRY and CDR2 is SYGVKD. The CDR3 runs to 15 residues. Deletions cut 4 bases from V and 8 bases from J, with 15 bases between. The DNA for the CDR3 is TGTGCCATCAGTGTCACGAACTCAGGGGATTCACCCCTCCACTTT. Translation gives CAISVTNSGDSPLHF.

This chain links TRBV4-3 with TRBJ1-2, with 7 nucleotides matching TRBD1. Germline loops: CDR1 LGHNA, CDR2 YSLEER. V lost 3 bases to trimming and J lost 10 bases; unmatched junction nucleotides: 8. This CDR3 has 13 residues. Here the CDR3 DNA reads TGCGCCAGCAGCCAGAGAGACAGGGCTCCCTACACCTTC. Amino acid sequence: CASSQRDRAPYTF.

This sequence joins TRBV4-1 and TRBJ1-2; 7 bases align to TRBD1. The length of the CDR3 is 14 residues. Germline lookup yields CDR1 MGHRA and CDR2 YSYEKL. V was pared by 2 bases and J by 6 bases, with 6 bases of the junction left unmatched. The DNA for the CDR3 is TGCGCCAGCAGCCAACCGGGACAGCTTGATGGCTACACCTTC. This gives the protein CASSQPGQLDGYTF.

The CDR3 DNA reads TGTGCCAGCAGCTCACAGGCCACCGGGGAGCTGTTTTTT. Its protein product is CASSSQATGELFF. The rearrangement uses TRBV7-2 and TRBJ2-2; tentatively, D is TRBD1 (5 bases). From germline, CDR1 is SGHTA and CDR2 FQGNSA. The CDR3 contains 13 residues. The ends were cut back, 4 bases at V and 4 bases at J, with 7 bases in the middle.